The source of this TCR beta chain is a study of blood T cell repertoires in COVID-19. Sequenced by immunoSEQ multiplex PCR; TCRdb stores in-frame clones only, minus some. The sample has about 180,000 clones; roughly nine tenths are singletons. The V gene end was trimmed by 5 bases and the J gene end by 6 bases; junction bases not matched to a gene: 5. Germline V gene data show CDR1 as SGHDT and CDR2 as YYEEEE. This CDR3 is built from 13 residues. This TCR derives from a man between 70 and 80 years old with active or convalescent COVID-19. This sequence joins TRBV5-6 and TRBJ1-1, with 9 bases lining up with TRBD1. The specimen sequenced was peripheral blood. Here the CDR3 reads CASSPQGAAEAFF. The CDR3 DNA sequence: TGTGCCAGCAGTCCACAGGGGGCCGCTGAAGCTTTCTTT.